This TCR beta chain stems from a study of breast tumors, draining lymph nodes, adjacent tissues. Trimming removed 7 bases from V and 0 bases from J; junction bases left unmatched: 2. Germline-derived CDR1 and CDR2 are DFQATT and SNEGSKA (reference sequence). The CDR3 totals 13 residues. This clonotype was seen at least ten times. The target antigen is unknown. The lymph nodes were axillary draining lymph nodes from breast cancer patients. Overall study findings and caveats: Compared with lymph nodes, tumors were less diverse; compared with nontumor tissue, more. Luminal-like breast cancer showed significantly higher tumor–nontumor repertoire similarity than basal-like. Tumor T cell lymph node origin was a supported hypothesis, not proven. Findings are consistent with lymph node origin and intratumoral expansion of most tumor T cells.

TCRdb re-analysed the multiplex PCR reads in MiXCR, keeping a single row per CDR3 protein. The profile shows 200,000 to 250,000 distinct CDR3 sequences, under 35% of them singletons. The sequence was collected from a female donor with breast cancer. Some clones in this sample may be carry-over from other donors' samples. Input material: axillary lymph node tissue. The chain couples TRBV20-1 to TRBJ2-5, with 10 nucleotides matching TRBD2. CDR3 amino acids: CSVLAGDQETQYF. Written as DNA, the CDR3 is TGCAGTGTTCTAGCGGGAGACCAAGAGACCCAGTACTTC.